This entry lists 3 T cell receptor beta chains sequenced from one sample in a study of vaccination and CD4 T cells after COVID-19. For these TCRs, the target antigens are not known. The Oncomine TCR Beta short-read assay was what sequenced the DNA obtained from cultured CD4+ T cells. TCRdb re-called the PCR reads through MiXCR, storing one row per CDR3 protein. The sample consists of 6,500 to 8,500 distinct CDR3 sequences, around 66% of them appearing once. Indicated treatment: approximately 9-day PBMC culture with coronavirus spike peptide pools or control peptides (ViraFEST assay). Sequencing was performed on cultured CD4+ T cells from blood, taken after SARS-CoV-2 vaccination. The origin of the receptors is a human donor with COVID-19.

The genes are TRBV5-1 and TRBJ2-3; TRBD2 might be the D (5 bases). Germline V gene lookup returns CDR1 SGHRS and CDR2 YFSETQ. The ends were cut back, 2 bases at V and 1 base at J, with 11 bases in the middle. This CDR3 has 15 residues. The CDR3 nucleotides are TGCGCCAGCAGCTTACGGGGTGTAGGCACAGATACGCAGTATTTT. It encodes CASSLRGVGTDTQYF. The variable domain in full, completed from reference TRBV5-1 and TRBJ2-3, reads KAGVTQTPRYLIKTRGQQVTLSCSPISGHRSVSWYQQTPGQGLQFLFEYFSETQRNKGNFPGRFSGRQFSNSRSEMNVSTLELGDSALYLCASSLRGVGTDTQYFGPGTRLTVL.

The CDR3 coding sequence is TGTGCCTGGAGTGTATCGGGGGCAAGAGAGACCCAGTACTTC. Translating gives CAWSVSGARETQYF. The chain couples TRBV30 to TRBJ2-5, with D perhaps assigned TRBD1 or TRBD2 (6 bases each). Deletions cut 0 bases from V and 4 bases from J, with 12 bases between. This CDR3 has 14 residues. CDR1 is GTSNPN, CDR2 SVGIG, per germline (reference sequence).

CDR3 protein: CASSIPGLSANTGELFF. The CDR3 nucleotides are TGTGCCAGTAGTATCCCAGGATTAAGCGCGAACACCGGGGAGCTGTTTTTT. The chain uses TRBV19 and TRBJ2-2; D is undetermined. This CDR3 contains 17 residues. Trimming left V 3 bases short and J 0 bases short, with 14 bases between. Germline lookup yields CDR1 LNHDA and CDR2 SQIVND (reference sequence).